This is a list of T cell receptor beta chains from one sample in a study of cytomegalovirus exposure and HLA in healthy donors. Sequencing used immunoSEQ multiplex PCR; TCRdb keeps in-frame clones, though not all of them. The table shows about 50,000 clones, with more than 60% occurring only once. The sample taken for sequencing was PBMCs. The source is a woman aged 40 to 55 in good health and CMV-seropositive. CDR3s include the opening cysteine and the closing phenylalanine or tryptophan. The order of the fields is D gene, J gene, V gene, clone size, CDR3 protein, CDR3 DNA. The D gene is left open where the match is weak. Clone size is shown for a subset of rows, as once, few, many or a class of expanded clone.

TRBD2,TRBJ2-3,TRBV19,-,CASSIYQLAGRPSSTDTQYF,TGTGCCAGTAGTATTTACCAACTAGCGGGGCGCCCCTCTAGCACAGATACGCAGTATTTT
TRBD2,TRBJ2-3,TRBV7-2,-,CASSPGLAGGQDTQYF,TGTGCCAGCAGCCCGGGTCTAGCGGGGGGCCAGGATACGCAGTATTTT
-,TRBJ1-1,TRBV29-1,-,CSVWGRGNTEAFF,TGCAGCGTCTGGGGCCGAGGAAACACTGAAGCTTTCTTT
-,TRBJ2-5,TRBV10-3,-,CAAGTEETQYF,TGTGCCGCGGGGACAGAAGAGACCCAGTACTTC
-,TRBJ1-5,TRBV12-5,-,CASGFEENQPQHF,TGTGCTAGTGGCTTTGAAGAGAATCAGCCCCAGCATTTT
TRBD1,TRBJ2-6,TRBV4-1,-,CASSQVGLGDRTGANVLTF,TGCGCCAGCAGCCAAGTCGGACTGGGGGACAGGACGGGGGCCAACGTCCTGACTTTC
-,TRBJ1-6,TRBV6-5,-,CASTPSPGDSPLHF,TGTGCCAGCACGCCTTCTCCAGGGGATTCACCCCTCCACTTT
-,TRBJ2-2,TRBV19,-,CASSIAGGRSGELFF,TGTGCCAGTAGTATAGCCGGGGGTAGGTCCGGGGAGCTGTTTTTT
TRBD2,TRBJ2-5,TRBV4-1,once,CASSQDRPSGTVAETQYF,TGCGCCAGCAGCCAAGATCGGCCTAGCGGGACGGTCGCGGAGACCCAGTACTTC
-,TRBJ2-7,TRBV11-1,-,CASSELGVSLYEQYF,TGTGCCAGCAGTGAACTCGGGGTCTCCCTCTACGAGCAGTACTTC
-,TRBJ1-5,TRBV5-1,-,CASSLDGRENQPQHF,TGCGCCAGCAGCTTGGACGGGCGGGAAAATCAGCCCCAGCATTTT
-,TRBJ1-2,TRBV5-4,-,CASSLGEGKTYGYTF,TGTGCCAGCAGCTTGGGGGAGGGAAAGACTTATGGCTACACCTTC
TRBD1,TRBJ1-1,TRBV5-6,-,CASSDRGPNTEAFF,TGTGCCAGCAGCGACAGGGGTCCGAACACTGAAGCTTTCTTT
-,TRBJ2-3,TRBV29-1,-,CSVRGGRSTTDTQYF,TGCAGCGTGAGGGGGGGGAGGTCGACCACAGATACGCAGTATTTT
TRBD1,TRBJ2-2,TRBV4-3,-,CASSPGQRTGELFF,TGCGCCAGCAGCCCGGGACAGAGGACCGGGGAGCTGTTTTTT
-,TRBJ2-1,TRBV11-2,-,CASSFGTREQFF,TGTGCCAGCAGCTTCGGGACACGTGAGCAGTTCTTC
-,TRBJ2-1,TRBV5-4,-,CASSLEKPEQQFF,TGTGCCAGCAGCTTGGAAAAGCCGGAGCAGCAGTTCTTC
-,TRBJ2-7,TRBV9,-,CASSVGPGLGHEQYF,TGTGCCAGCAGCGTAGGGCCAGGGTTAGGCCACGAGCAGTACTTC
TRBD1,TRBJ2-5,TRBV19,-,CASTAGGVETQYF,TGTGCCAGTACCGCAGGGGGCGTAGAGACCCAGTACTTC
-,TRBJ2-3,TRBV5-1,few,CASSLDLDTQYF,TGCGCCAGCAGCCTAGACTTAGATACGCAGTATTTT
TRBD1,TRBJ1-2,TRBV6-5,-,CASSYTGTGYYGYTF,TGTGCCAGCAGTTATACCGGGACAGGGTACTATGGCTACACCTTC
-,TRBJ2-7,TRBV6-5,once,CASSYAAGRGQYF,TGTGCCAGCAGTTACGCAGCAGGGCGTGGGCAGTACTTC
-,TRBJ1-3,TRBV18,-,CASSPPREGAGNTIYF,TGTGCCAGCTCACCTCCGCGGGAGGGAGCTGGAAACACCATATATTTT
-,TRBJ1-1,TRBV9,-,CASSPQTGPTEAFF,TGTGCCAGCAGCCCACAGACAGGACCGACTGAAGCTTTCTTT
-,TRBJ2-1,TRBV30,-,CAWSLWGGPGNEQFF,TGTGCCTGGAGTTTATGGGGGGGGCCAGGCAATGAGCAGTTCTTC
TRBD2,TRBJ2-7,TRBV9,-,CASSGGLGGSFEQYF,TGTGCCAGCAGCGGGGGACTGGGAGGGTCCTTCGAGCAGTACTTC
TRBD1,TRBJ1-2,TRBV6-1,-,CASSDPDRGYGYTF,TGTGCCAGCAGTGACCCGGACAGGGGCTATGGCTACACCTTC
-,TRBJ2-1,TRBV28,-,CASSSLVNEQFF,TGTGCCAGCAGTTCCCTAGTCAATGAGCAGTTCTTC
-,TRBJ1-5,TRBV12-5,-,CASGLTQPQHF,TGTGCTAGTGGGCTAACTCAGCCCCAGCATTTT
-,TRBJ2-7,TRBV6-6,-,CASSSGGLRSSYEQYF,TGCGCCAGCAGTTCGGGGGGCCTCCGCAGCTCCTACGAGCAGTACTTC
-,TRBJ1-4,TRBV25-1,once,CASSDVFREKLFF,TGTGCCAGCAGTGACGTCTTTCGGGAAAAACTGTTTTTT
-,TRBJ2-3,TRBV30,once,CAWSNGDTQYF,TGTGCCTGGAGCAACGGGGATACGCAGTATTTT
TRBD2,TRBJ2-7,TRBV6-1,-,CASSATSSGVYEQYF,TGTGCCAGCAGCGCAACCTCTAGCGGGGTTTACGAGCAGTACTTC
-,TRBJ2-1,TRBV14,-,CASSRTVGNEQFF,TGTGCCAGCAGCCGGACAGTCGGGAATGAGCAGTTCTTC
TRBD1,TRBJ1-1,TRBV15,-,CATSKGQGAWNTEAFF,TGTGCCACCAGCAAGGGACAGGGGGCTTGGAACACTGAAGCTTTCTTT
TRBD1,TRBJ2-1,TRBV19,-,CASGGQGSHEQFF,TGTGCCAGTGGCGGACAGGGGTCCCATGAGCAGTTCTTC
-,TRBJ1-1,TRBV5-1,-,CASSLVRGMNTEAFF,TGCGCCAGCAGCTTGGTGCGGGGGATGAACACTGAAGCTTTCTTT
TRBD1,TRBJ2-3,TRBV7-9,once,CASSSGTGLSSTDTQYF,TGTGCCAGCAGCTCCGGGACAGGTCTCTCTAGCACAGATACGCAGTATTTT
TRBD2,TRBJ2-7,TRBV13,few,CASRENGAGGPYEQYF,TGTGCCAGCAGGGAAAACGGGGCGGGGGGGCCCTACGAGCAGTACTTC
-,TRBJ1-4,TRBV6-6,-,CASSYPTGNNEKLFF,TGTGCCAGCAGTTATCCGACGGGGAATAATGAAAAACTGTTTTTT
TRBD1,TRBJ1-2,TRBV5-6,-,CASSEDRGRDGYTF,TGTGCCAGCAGCGAGGACAGGGGGCGAGATGGCTACACCTTC
-,TRBJ2-5,TRBV6-5,-,CASSPRAHQETQYF,TGTGCCAGCAGTCCCAGGGCTCACCAAGAGACCCAGTACTTC